These 12 T cell receptor beta chains share one sample of origin, sequenced in a study of cytomegalovirus exposure and HLA in healthy donors. The repertoire was sequenced with immunoSEQ multiplex PCR; TCRdb's copy has only in-frame clones and lacks some. Of about 270,000 clones in the sample, about 86% are singletons; the top ten hold 1%. Specimen: PBMCs. These receptors came from a woman in her late teens or twenties in good health and CMV-seronegative.

The chain employs TRBV18 and TRBJ2-7, with 14 bases matching TRBD2. Unmatched junction bases numbered 8, after V lost 5 bases and J lost 2 bases. Germline CDR1 reads KGHSH; CDR2 reads LQKENI. The CDR3 has 17 amino acids. The CDR3 DNA follows: TGTGCCAGCTCAAAGGGACTAGCGGGAGAGATCCCCTACGAGCAGTACTTC. Amino acid sequence: CASSKGLAGEIPYEQYF.

The J gene is TRBJ1-5, the V gene TRBV28; 7 positions agree with TRBD1. Trimming took 5 bases from V and 7 from J; bases not matched to a gene: 14. Germline loops: CDR1 MDHEN, CDR2 SYDVKM. The length of the CDR3 is 16 residues. CDR3 sequence (DNA): TGTGCCAGCAGTCAGATACAGGGGTCGGGAAGGCAGCCCCAGCATTTT. The encoded protein is CASSQIQGSGRQPQHF.

J is TRBJ1-3 and V is TRBV28; 7 bases align to TRBD1. This CDR3 is 15 amino acids long. The J segment lost 4 bases and the V segment lost 4 bases, leaving 7 bases of the junction unmatched. Germline CDR1 and CDR2: MDHEN and SYDVKM. CDR3 in DNA: TGTGCCAGCAGTTCCATCGACAGGGAGGGAAACACCATATATTTT. As protein: CASSSIDREGNTIYF.

This clone showed up just a few times. The rearrangement links TRBV2 to TRBJ2-1, with D unresolved. Germline loops: CDR1 SNHLY, CDR2 FYNNEI. V gave up 6 bases and J gave up 10 bases, with 10 bases separating them. CDR3 length equals 11 residues. CDR3 region: CASSLTQEQFF. DNA of the CDR3: TGTGCCAGCAGCTTGACTCAGGAGCAGTTCTTC.

As for this clone: Different DNA sequences within this sample yield the same CDR3. For the CDR3, the DNA is TGCAGCGTTCATACAGACAGGGCGGTCACTGAAGCTTTCTTT. Protein: CSVHTDRAVTEAFF. The V gene is TRBV29-1, the J gene TRBJ1-1; 7 bases line up with TRBD1. The CDR3 totals 14 residues. J lost 4 bases, V lost 5 bases, and 10 bases had no gene match. Germline CDR1 is SQVTM and CDR2 is ANQGSEA.

V and J are TRBV30 and TRBJ2-7, with 8 bases matching TRBD2. The CDR3 is made up of 15 amino acids. With 0 bases clipped from V and 2 bases from J, the junction kept 6 bases outside the gene matches. Germline V gene sequence: CDR1 GTSNPN, CDR2 SVGIG (reference sequence). The DNA of the CDR3 is TGTGCCTGGAGTGTAGCGGGAGTGTCCCCCTACGAGCAGTACTTC. Translated: CAWSVAGVSPYEQYF. Variable domain in full (rest from reference TRBV30 and TRBJ2-7): SQTIHQWPATLVQPVGSPLSLECTVEGTSNPNLYWYRQAAGRGLQLLFYSVGIGQISSEVPQNLSASRPQDRQFILSSKKLLLSDSGFYLCAWSVAGVSPYEQYFGPGTRLTVT.

This clone was counted a few times. The CDR3 region is CATSPPGLAGVWPTGELFF. The CDR3 DNA sequence: TGTGCCACCTCCCCTCCGGGACTAGCGGGAGTCTGGCCCACCGGGGAGCTGTTTTTT. The V call is TRBV19, the J call TRBJ2-2, with 14 bases lining up with TRBD2. CDR1 LNHDA and CDR2 SQIVND come from the germline V gene (reference sequence). With 10 bases clipped from V and 4 bases from J, the junction kept 17 bases outside the gene matches. The CDR3 runs to 19 residues.

The chain employs TRBV18 and TRBJ1-2, with 10 bases lining up with TRBD1. The germline V gene encodes CDR1 KGHSH and CDR2 LQKENI. Germline trimming cut 4 bases from V and 2 bases from J; bases unmatched to any gene: 7. This CDR3 is 16 amino acids long. The CDR3 protein is CASSQGTGERNYGYTF. In DNA form, the CDR3 reads TGTGCCAGCTCACAAGGGACAGGGGAAAGGAACTATGGCTACACCTTC.

This clone appeared once. This rearrangement joins TRBV6-5 to TRBJ1-1; weak D call: TRBD1 (5 bases). The CDR3 totals 15 residues. Germline assignment: CDR1 MNHEY and CDR2 SVGAGI. Trimming removed 6 bases at V and 6 bases at J, with 20 bases between. The CDR3 reads CASRFSGRGPAEAFF. CDR3 coding DNA: TGTGCCAGCAGATTCTCGGGGAGGGGCCCGGCTGAAGCTTTCTTT.

The genes are TRBV28 and TRBJ1-1, with 12 bases matching TRBD1. The ends lost 4 bases at V and 0 bases at J; junction bases unmatched: 3. The CDR3 contains 16 residues. Germline-derived CDR1 and CDR2 are MDHEN and SYDVKM. This CDR3 is CASSWDRGPMNTEAFF. The CDR3 DNA sequence: TGTGCCAGCAGTTGGGACAGGGGGCCAATGAACACTGAAGCTTTCTTT.

This clone was counted between two and nine times. J is TRBJ2-7 and V is TRBV28, with 8 positions matching TRBD1. Trimming at V came to 7 bases and at J to 2 bases, leaving 7 bases not matched to a gene. Germline V gene sequence: CDR1 MDHEN, CDR2 SYDVKM. This CDR3 has 14 residues. The CDR3 protein is CASTEQGVTYEQYF. The CDR3 nucleotides read TGTGCCAGCACGGAACAGGGGGTGACCTACGAGCAGTACTTC.

The chain has TRBV30 and TRBJ1-5; the D is unclear. V was clipped by 4 bases and J by 0 bases, with 10 bases between them. Germline values: CDR1 GTSNPN, CDR2 SVGIG (reference sequence). This CDR3 spans 14 amino acids. The CDR3 is CAWMDGNSNQPQHF. CDR3 in DNA: TGTGCCTGGATGGACGGGAATAGCAATCAGCCCCAGCATTTT. Based on the CDR3 plus reference TRBV30 and TRBJ1-5, the full variable domain is SQTIHQWPATLVQPVGSPLSLECTVEGTSNPNLYWYRQAAGRGLQLLFYSVGIGQISSEVPQNLSASRPQDRQFILSSKKLLLSDSGFYLCAWMDGNSNQPQHFGDGTRLSIL.